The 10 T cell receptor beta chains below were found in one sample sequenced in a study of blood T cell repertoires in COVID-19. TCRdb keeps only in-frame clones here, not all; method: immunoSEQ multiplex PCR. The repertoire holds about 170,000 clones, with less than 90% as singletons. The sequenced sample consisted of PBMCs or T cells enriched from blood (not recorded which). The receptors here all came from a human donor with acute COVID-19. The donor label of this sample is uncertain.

CDR3: CASSQRNSGGATGELFF. DNA of the CDR3: TGTGCCAGCAGCCAACGCAATAGCGGGGGCGCCACCGGGGAGCTGTTTTTT. V is TRBV7-9 and J is TRBJ2-2; 9 bases agree with TRBD2. After removal of 5 bases from V and 4 bases from J, the junction contained 11 bases not matched to a gene. CDR1 and CDR2 (germline): SEHNR, FQNEAQ (reference sequence). The CDR3 length is 17 residues.

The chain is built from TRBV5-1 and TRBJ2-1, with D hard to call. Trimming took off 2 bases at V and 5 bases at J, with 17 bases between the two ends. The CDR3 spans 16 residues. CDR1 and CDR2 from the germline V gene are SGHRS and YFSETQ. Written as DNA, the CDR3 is TGCGCCAGCAGCTTCACTCAGGTCTTACCCCACAATGAGCAGTTCTTC. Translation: CASSFTQVLPHNEQFF.

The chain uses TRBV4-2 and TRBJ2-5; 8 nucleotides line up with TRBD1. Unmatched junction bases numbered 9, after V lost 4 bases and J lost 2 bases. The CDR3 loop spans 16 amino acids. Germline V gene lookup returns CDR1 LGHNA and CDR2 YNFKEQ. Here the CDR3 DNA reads TGTGCCAGCAGCCTGGACAAACAGGGGGGACAAGAGACCCAGTACTTC. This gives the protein CASSLDKQGGQETQYF.

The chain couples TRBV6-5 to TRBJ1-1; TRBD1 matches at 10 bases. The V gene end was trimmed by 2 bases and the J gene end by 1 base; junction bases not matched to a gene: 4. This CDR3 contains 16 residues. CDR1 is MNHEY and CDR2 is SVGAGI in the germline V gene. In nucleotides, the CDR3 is TGTGCCAGCAGTTACAGGACAGGGGGTAGGAACACTGAAGCTTTCTTT. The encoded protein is CASSYRTGGRNTEAFF.

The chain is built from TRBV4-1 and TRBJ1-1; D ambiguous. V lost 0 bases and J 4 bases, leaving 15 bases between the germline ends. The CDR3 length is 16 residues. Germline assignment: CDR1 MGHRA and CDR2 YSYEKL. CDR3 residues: CASSQDPHSTSTEAFF. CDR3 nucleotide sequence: TGCGCCAGCAGCCAAGATCCACACAGCACGAGCACTGAAGCTTTCTTT.

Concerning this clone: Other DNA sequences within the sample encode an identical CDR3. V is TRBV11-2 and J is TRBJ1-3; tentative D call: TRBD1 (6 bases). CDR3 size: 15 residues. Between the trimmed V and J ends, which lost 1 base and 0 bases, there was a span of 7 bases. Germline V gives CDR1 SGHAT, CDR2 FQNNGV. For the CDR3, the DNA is TGTGCCAGCAGCTTAGGAGGGGGCTCTGGAAACACCATATATTTT. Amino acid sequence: CASSLGGGSGNTIYF.

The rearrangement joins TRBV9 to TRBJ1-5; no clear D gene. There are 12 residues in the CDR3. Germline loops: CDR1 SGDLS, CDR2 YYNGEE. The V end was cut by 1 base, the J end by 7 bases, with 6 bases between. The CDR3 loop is CASSVTIQPQHF. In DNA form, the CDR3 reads TGTGCCAGCAGCGTAACTATCCAGCCCCAGCATTTT.

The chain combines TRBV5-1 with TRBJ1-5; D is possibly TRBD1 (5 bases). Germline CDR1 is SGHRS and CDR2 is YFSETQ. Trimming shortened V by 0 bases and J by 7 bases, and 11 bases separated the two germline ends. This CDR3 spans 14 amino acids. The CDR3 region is CASSLGREGQPQHF. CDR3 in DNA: TGCGCCAGCAGCTTGGGCAGGGAGGGACAGCCCCAGCATTTT.

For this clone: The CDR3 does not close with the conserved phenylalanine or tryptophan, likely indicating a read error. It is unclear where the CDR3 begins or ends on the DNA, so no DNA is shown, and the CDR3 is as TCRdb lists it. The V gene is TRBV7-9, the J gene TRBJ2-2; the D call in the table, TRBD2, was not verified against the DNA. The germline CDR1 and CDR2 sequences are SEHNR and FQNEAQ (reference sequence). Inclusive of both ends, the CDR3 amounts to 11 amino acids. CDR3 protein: CASSSAWRGGV.

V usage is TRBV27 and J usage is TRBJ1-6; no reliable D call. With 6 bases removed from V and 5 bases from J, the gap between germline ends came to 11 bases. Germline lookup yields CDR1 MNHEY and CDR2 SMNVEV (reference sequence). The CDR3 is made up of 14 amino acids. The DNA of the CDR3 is TGTGCCAGCAGCCGGACGGGGAATAATTCACCCCTCCACTTT. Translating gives CASSRTGNNSPLHF.